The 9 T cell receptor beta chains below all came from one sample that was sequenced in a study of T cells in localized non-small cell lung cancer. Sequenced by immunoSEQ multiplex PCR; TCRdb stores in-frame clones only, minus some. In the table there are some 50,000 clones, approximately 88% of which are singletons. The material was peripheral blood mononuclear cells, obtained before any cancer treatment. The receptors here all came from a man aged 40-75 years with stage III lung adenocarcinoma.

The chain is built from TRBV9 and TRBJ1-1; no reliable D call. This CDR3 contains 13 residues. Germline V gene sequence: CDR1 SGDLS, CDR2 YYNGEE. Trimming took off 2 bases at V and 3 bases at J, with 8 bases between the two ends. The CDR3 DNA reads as TGTGCCAGCAGCGTCCGGGCAGACACTGAAGCTTTCTTT. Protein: CASSVRADTEAFF.

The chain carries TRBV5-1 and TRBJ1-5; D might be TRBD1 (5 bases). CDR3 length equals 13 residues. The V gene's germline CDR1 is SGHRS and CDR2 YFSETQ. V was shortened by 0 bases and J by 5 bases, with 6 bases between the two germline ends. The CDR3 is CASSLGRDQPQHF. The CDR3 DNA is TGCGCCAGCAGCTTGGGCAGGGATCAGCCCCAGCATTTT.

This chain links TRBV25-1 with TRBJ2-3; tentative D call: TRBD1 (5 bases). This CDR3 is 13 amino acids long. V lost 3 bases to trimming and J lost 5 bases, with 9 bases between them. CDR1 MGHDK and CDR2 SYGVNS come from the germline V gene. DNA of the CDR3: TGTGCCAGCAGTGACAGGGTTGTAGATACGCAGTATTTT. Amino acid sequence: CASSDRVVDTQYF.

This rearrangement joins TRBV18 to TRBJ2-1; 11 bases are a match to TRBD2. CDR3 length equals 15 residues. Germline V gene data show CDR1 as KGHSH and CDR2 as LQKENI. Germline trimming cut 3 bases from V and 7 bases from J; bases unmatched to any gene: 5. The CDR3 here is CASSPMTSGKNEQFF. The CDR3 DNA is TGTGCCAGCTCACCGATGACTAGCGGGAAGAATGAGCAGTTCTTC.

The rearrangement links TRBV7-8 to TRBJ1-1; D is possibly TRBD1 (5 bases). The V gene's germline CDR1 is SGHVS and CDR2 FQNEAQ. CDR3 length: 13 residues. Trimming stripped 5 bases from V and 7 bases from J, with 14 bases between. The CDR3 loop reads CASSRRDVDEAFF. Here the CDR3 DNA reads TGTGCCAGCAGCCGCAGGGACGTAGATGAAGCTTTCTTT. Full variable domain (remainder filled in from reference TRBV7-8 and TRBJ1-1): GAGVSQSPRYKVAKRGQDVALRCDPISGHVSLFWYQQALGQGPEFLTYFQNEAQLDKSGLPSDRFFAERPEGSVSTLKIQRTQQEDSAVYLCASSRRDVDEAFFGQGTRLTVV.

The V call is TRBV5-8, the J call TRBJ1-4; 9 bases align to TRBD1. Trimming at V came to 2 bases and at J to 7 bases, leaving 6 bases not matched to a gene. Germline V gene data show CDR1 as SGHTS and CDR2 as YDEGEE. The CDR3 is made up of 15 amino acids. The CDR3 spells CASSFYRGRVEKLFF. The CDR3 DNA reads TGTGCCAGCAGCTTCTACAGGGGGCGGGTTGAAAAACTGTTTTTT.

CDR3 sequence reads: CASSLDQGAENTIYF. The CDR3 DNA reads as TGTGCCAGCAGCTTGGATCAGGGTGCGGAAAACACCATATATTTT. The chain is built from TRBV5-4 and TRBJ1-3; D perhaps matches TRBD1 (5 bases). CDR3 length equals 15 residues. Germline values: CDR1 SGHNT, CDR2 YYREEE (reference sequence). The V end was cut by 0 bases, the J end by 6 bases, with 13 bases between.

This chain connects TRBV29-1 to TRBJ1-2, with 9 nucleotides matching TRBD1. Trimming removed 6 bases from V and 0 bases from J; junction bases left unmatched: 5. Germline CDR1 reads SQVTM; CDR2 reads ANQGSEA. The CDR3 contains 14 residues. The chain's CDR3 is CSVRQGVSNYGYTF. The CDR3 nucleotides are TGCAGCGTGCGACAGGGGGTGTCTAACTATGGCTACACCTTC.

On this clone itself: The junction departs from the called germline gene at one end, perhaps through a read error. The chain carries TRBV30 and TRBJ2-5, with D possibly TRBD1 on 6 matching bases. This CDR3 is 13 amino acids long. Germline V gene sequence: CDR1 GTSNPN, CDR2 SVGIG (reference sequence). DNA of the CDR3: TGTGCCTGGATGACAGGCCCCCAAGAGGCCCAGTACTTC. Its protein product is CAWMTGPQEAQYF.